Below are 22 T cell receptor beta chains sequenced from a single sample in a study of cytomegalovirus exposure and HLA in healthy donors. PCR employed 60 Vbeta and 13 Jbeta primers. This table comes from immunoSEQ multiplex PCR, and its TCRdb copy is limited to in-frame clones, with some not included. The table has under 150,000 clones, around 80% seen once; the top ten hold more than 3.5%. Sequencing used PBMCs. Source of these receptors: a woman in her 40s in good health and CMV-seropositive.

This sequence joins TRBV5-1 and TRBJ2-7; TRBD1 might be the D (5 bases). This CDR3 comprises 13 residues. Per germline, CDR1 SGHRS and CDR2 YFSETQ. V was pared by 4 bases and J by 4 bases, with 12 bases between. The CDR3: CASSPTGFYEQYF. In DNA, the CDR3 is TGCGCCAGCAGCCCTACAGGATTTTACGAGCAGTACTTC.

This chain links TRBV5-1 with TRBJ2-1; 10 bases map to TRBD2. V lost 1 base, J lost 5 bases, and 9 bases stayed unmatched. Per germline, CDR1 SGHRS and CDR2 YFSETQ. The CDR3 covers 17 residues. This CDR3 reads CASSLLFSGGDNNEQFF. In DNA, the CDR3 is TGCGCCAGCAGCTTGCTCTTCAGCGGGGGGGATAACAATGAGCAGTTCTTC.

The chain links TRBV5-5 to TRBJ1-1, with unresolved D. Trimming removed 0 bases from V and 7 bases from J, with 7 bases in between. Germline V gene sequence: CDR1 SGHKS, CDR2 YYEKEE (reference sequence). The CDR3 runs to 12 residues. CDR3: CASSLVAIEAFF. CDR3 sequence (DNA): TGTGCCAGCAGCTTGGTAGCCATTGAAGCTTTCTTT.

The chain couples TRBV28 to TRBJ1-5; D unclear. Trimming left V 6 bases short and J 3 bases short, with 18 bases between. The CDR3 totals 16 residues. Per the germline V gene, CDR1 is MDHEN and CDR2 is SYDVKM. CDR3: CASSPVGGLTNQPQHF. In nucleotides, the CDR3 is TGTGCCAGCAGCCCCGTAGGCGGGCTCACCAATCAGCCCCAGCATTTT. The variable domain in full, completed from reference TRBV28 and TRBJ1-5, reads DVKVTQSSRYLVKRTGEKVFLECVQDMDHENMFWYRQDPGLGLRLIYFSYDVKMKEKGDIPEGYSVSREKKERFSLILESASTNQTSMYLCASSPVGGLTNQPQHFGDGTRLSIL.

The chain joins TRBV5-1 to TRBJ2-3; 7 bases align to TRBD1. The length of the CDR3 is 16 residues. V lost 4 bases and J lost 0; bases outside the gene matches: 8. Germline-derived CDR1 and CDR2 are SGHRS and YFSETQ. The CDR3 sequence is CASSPGTALSTDTQYF. The CDR3 region has the DNA TGCGCCAGCAGCCCAGGGACAGCTCTGAGCACAGATACGCAGTATTTT.

The J gene is TRBJ1-5, the V gene TRBV27, with a weak D call TRBD1 (5 bases). CDR3 size: 15 residues. V lost 5 bases to trimming and J lost 4 bases, with 15 bases between them. CDR1 is MNHEY, CDR2 SMNVEV, per germline (reference sequence). The CDR3 DNA reads as TGTGCCAGCAGTCACATGGGACTCCTTAATCAGCCCCAGCATTTT. This gives the protein CASSHMGLLNQPQHF.

This CDR3 is CASSFSAGELFF. CDR3 in DNA: TGTGCCAGCAGCTTTTCGGCCGGGGAGCTGTTTTTT. J is TRBJ2-2 and V is TRBV7-9; the D is unclear. The germline CDR1 and CDR2 sequences are SEHNR and FQNEAQ (reference sequence). Trimming removed 3 bases at V and 6 bases at J, with 5 bases between. The CDR3 spans 12 residues. Filled out from reference TRBV7-9 and TRBJ2-2, the complete variable domain reads DTGVSQNPRHKITKRGQNVTFRCDPISEHNRLYWYRQTLGQGPEFLTYFQNEAQLEKSRLLSDRFSAERPKGSFSTLEIQRTEQGDSAMYLCASSFSAGELFFGEGSRLTVL.

This chain uses TRBV27 with TRBJ1-2; 12 nucleotides align to TRBD1. V shed 6 bases, J shed 7 bases, and the junction held 9 bases outside the gene matches. Germline CDR1 is MNHEY and CDR2 is SMNVEV (reference sequence). The CDR3 is 15 amino acids. Written as DNA, the CDR3 is TGTGCCAGCAGCCGTCCGGGACAGGGGGCAAGTGGCTACACCTTC. Its protein product is CASSRPGQGASGYTF.

This clone showed up just a few times. J is TRBJ1-5 and V is TRBV18; TRBD1 matches 10 bases. Germline loops: CDR1 KGHSH, CDR2 LQKENI. Trimming at V came to 2 bases and at J to 5 bases, leaving 0 bases not matched to a gene. CDR3 length: 14 amino acids. The CDR3 coding sequence is TGTGCCAGCTCACCAGGGACAGGGGATCAGCCCCAGCATTTT. It translates to CASSPGTGDQPQHF.

This chain connects TRBV29-1 to TRBJ2-1; 8 nucleotides agree with TRBD2. The CDR3 contains 11 residues. The J segment lost 16 bases and the V segment lost 6 bases, leaving 11 bases of the junction unmatched. Germline lookup yields CDR1 SQVTM and CDR2 ANQGSEA. The CDR3 protein is CSVKWREAYFF. In DNA, the CDR3 is TGCAGCGTAAAGTGGCGGGAGGCGTATTTCTTC.

The genes are TRBV28 and TRBJ2-7; 7 positions match TRBD1. With 7 bases clipped from V and 6 bases from J, the junction kept 15 bases outside the gene matches. The V gene's germline CDR1 is MDHEN and CDR2 SYDVKM. The CDR3 loop spans 15 amino acids. This chain's CDR3 is CASNTPLTGTAEQYF. The DNA for the CDR3 is TGTGCCAGCAACACGCCCTTGACAGGGACGGCCGAGCAGTACTTC. Complete variable domain (other parts from reference TRBV28 and TRBJ2-7): DVKVTQSSRYLVKRTGEKVFLECVQDMDHENMFWYRQDPGLGLRLIYFSYDVKMKEKGDIPEGYSVSREKKERFSLILESASTNQTSMYLCASNTPLTGTAEQYFGPGTRLTVT.

This clone appeared a few times. The chain joins TRBV7-2 to TRBJ2-1; maybe TRBD2 (6 bases). Germline lookup yields CDR1 SGHTA and CDR2 FQGNSA. The CDR3 totals 12 residues. Trimming pared 1 base from V and 14 bases from J, leaving 12 bases between. The CDR3 protein is CASSLGLGGEFF. The DNA of the CDR3 is TGTGCCAGCAGCTTAGGATTAGGAGGGGAGTTCTTC.

V is TRBV19 and J is TRBJ2-1; D is ambiguous. The CDR3 extends over 13 amino acids. Per germline, CDR1 LNHDA and CDR2 SQIVND (reference sequence). The V and J ends lost 7 bases and 4 bases respectively, with 11 bases between them. CDR3 nucleotides: TGTGCCAGTAATAAAGACGGGTACAATGAGCAGTTCTTC. It yields the protein CASNKDGYNEQFF.

The genes are TRBV7-3 and TRBJ2-1; 12 bases match TRBD2. Germline lookup yields CDR1 SGHTA and CDR2 FQGTGA. V lost 4 bases to trimming and J lost 4 bases; unmatched junction nucleotides: 2. The CDR3 extends over 15 amino acids. CDR3 in amino acids: CASSSTSGRYNEQFF. CDR3 coding DNA: TGTGCCAGCAGCTCGACTAGCGGGAGATACAATGAGCAGTTCTTC. Based on the CDR3 plus reference TRBV7-3 and TRBJ2-1, the full variable domain is GAGVSQTPSNKVTEKGKYVELRCDPISGHTALYWYRQSLGQGPEFLIYFQGTGAADDSGLPNDRFFAVRPEGSVSTLKIQRTERGDSAVYLCASSSTSGRYNEQFFGPGTRLTVL.

The rearrangement joins TRBV29-1 to TRBJ2-3, with TRBD2 identical over 9 bases. The CDR3 contains 16 residues. With 3 bases clipped from V and 0 bases from J, the junction kept 7 bases outside the gene matches. The germline CDR1 and CDR2 sequences are SQVTM and ANQGSEA. CDR3 bases: TGCAGCGTTGATACAGTAGCGGGGGATAGCACAGATACGCAGTATTTT. Amino acids: CSVDTVAGDSTDTQYF.

The V call is TRBV7-3, the J call TRBJ2-5; D not certain. The J call may be in error: the DNA end matches TRBJ2-7 better. The length of the CDR3 is 13 residues. Germline V gives CDR1 SGHTA, CDR2 FQGTGA. CDR3 in DNA: TGTGCCAGCAGCTTAGCCCCGAACTACGAGCAGTACTTC. Residues: CASSLAPNYEQYF.

V is TRBV10-2 and J is TRBJ1-1; 8 positions agree with TRBD1. V gave up 10 bases and J gave up 0 bases; unmatched junction bases: 7. CDR3 length: 14 amino acids. From germline, CDR1 is WSHSY and CDR2 SAAADI. The CDR3: CATRDRRLNTEAFF. The DNA of the CDR3 is TGCGCCACCCGGGACAGGAGATTGAACACTGAAGCTTTCTTT.

V gene TRBV28 combines with J gene TRBJ2-7; 10 nucleotides align to TRBD2. The CDR3 has 17 amino acids. The germline V gene encodes CDR1 MDHEN and CDR2 SYDVKM. V lost 2 bases and J lost 6; bases outside the gene matches: 13. Here the CDR3 DNA reads TGTGCCAGCAGTTTACGCCCATCTAGCGGGAGAAGGGGCGAGCAGTACTTC. Its translation is CASSLRPSSGRRGEQYF. The full variable domain, its missing parts supplied by reference TRBV28 and TRBJ2-7, is DVKVTQSSRYLVKRTGEKVFLECVQDMDHENMFWYRQDPGLGLRLIYFSYDVKMKEKGDIPEGYSVSREKKERFSLILESASTNQTSMYLCASSLRPSSGRRGEQYFGPGTRLTVT.

This clone was detected only a few times. This rearrangement joins TRBV4-3 to TRBJ1-4; no clear D gene. The CDR3 loop spans 15 amino acids. Trimming removed 0 bases at V and 4 bases at J, with 9 bases between. Looked up from germline, CDR1 is LGHNA and CDR2 is YSLEER. The CDR3 region has the DNA TGCGCCAGCAGCCAAGATTTTGGGAGTAATGAAAAACTGTTTTTT. Translated, it gives CASSQDFGSNEKLFF.

This clone has more than one count but fewer than ten. The V gene is TRBV7-8, the J gene TRBJ2-3, with D unresolved. CDR1 is SGHVS, CDR2 FQNEAQ, per germline. The CDR3 is 16 amino acids. V lost 2 bases and J 0 bases, leaving 12 bases between the germline ends. The CDR3: CASSLTARSSTDTQYF. The DNA of the CDR3 is TGTGCCAGCAGCTTAACGGCGCGGAGTAGCACAGATACGCAGTATTTT.

The V gene is TRBV11-3, the J gene TRBJ2-5; D is perhaps TRBD2 (5 bases). The germline gives CDR1 SGHNT, CDR2 YENEEA. Trimming took off 5 bases at V and 3 bases at J, with 13 bases between the two ends. CDR3 length: 14 amino acids. CDR3 amino acids: CASSPRPGEETQYF. Written as DNA, the CDR3 is TGTGCCAGCAGCCCGCGACCCGGGGAAGAGACCCAGTACTTC.

V usage is TRBV19 and J usage is TRBJ2-1; 7 bases match TRBD2. Germline loops: CDR1 LNHDA, CDR2 SQIVND (reference sequence). This CDR3 spans 16 amino acids. Unmatched junction bases numbered 10, after V lost 6 bases and J lost 2 bases. Written as DNA, the CDR3 is TGTGCCAGTAGGGCTAGCGGTAACTATGCCTACAATGAGCAGTTCTTC. Residues: CASRASGNYAYNEQFF.